This T cell receptor beta chain originates from a study of blood T cell repertoires in COVID-19. Produced via immunoSEQ multiplex PCR; TCRdb's table is partial and in-frame only. The table lists fewer than 300,000 clones, roughly 85% of them singletons. The TCR sequence derives from a woman aged 18-35 years with acute or convalescent COVID-19. The sample was peripheral blood.

The CDR3 protein is CASSLTSRGGNYEQYF. CDR3 nucleotide sequence: TGTGCCAGCAGCTTAACTTCCAGGGGCGGCAACTACGAGCAGTACTTC. The chain is built from TRBV7-9 and TRBJ2-7, with a tentative D call TRBD1 (6 bases). The CDR3 sequence is 16 residues long. V was clipped by 2 bases and J by 3 bases, with 17 bases between them. CDR1 and CDR2 (germline): SEHNR, FQNEAQ (reference sequence).